Given below is one T cell receptor (beta chain) in context. No conserved phenylalanine or tryptophan is present at the end of the CDR3, so a read error is the likely explanation. It is unclear where the CDR3 begins or ends on the DNA, so no DNA is shown, and the CDR3 is as TCRdb lists it. The CDR3 is 11 amino acids long, termini counted. The assay was immunoSEQ multiplex PCR, and TCRdb's table has in-frame clones only and misses some. The table shows 150,000 to 200,000 clones, with roughly nine tenths occurring only once. The sample comes from a study of control samples from healthy donors and cancer patients.

This clonotype originated in a man aged 25-45 years in good health. Sequencing was carried out using blood. V usage is TRBV21-1 and J usage is TRBJ1-1. TRBV21-1 has pseudogene status. CDR3 amino acids: CASSKGVKGIG.